This T cell receptor (beta chain) was obtained from a study of blood T cell repertoires in COVID-19. Study-level information: Samples taken during acute and convalescent COVID-19 were collected in the United States, Italy and Spain.

Trimming stripped 3 bases from V and 0 bases from J, with 12 bases between. This CDR3 spans 15 amino acids. Germline V gene lookup returns CDR1 SGDLS and CDR2 YYNGEE. Across roughly 25 US areas, participants ranged in age from 18 to 89 years. Cohort allocation depended upon clinical history that participants reported. Original processing notes: Estimated nucleated cell counts came from reference gene primer amplification. Profiling relied on immunoSEQ multiplex PCR, and the TCRdb table lists in-frame clones only, not all of them. That table supplies the V and J calls and clone size; D and trimming were determined from the DNA. This sample has under 300,000 clones, with 75% to 95% found just once. With regard to this clone: The same CDR3 arises from other DNA sequences in this sample as well.

The material sequenced was PBMCs or T cells enriched from blood (not recorded which). The gene calls are TRBV9 and TRBJ1-1; D ambiguous. The source is a woman aged 18 to 35 who had recovered from COVID-19. The CDR3 DNA reads TGTGCCAGCAGCGCATCGGGTCATATGAACACTGAAGCTTTCTTT. This translates into CASSASGHMNTEAFF.